This paragraph reports one TCR beta chain. The record originates from a study of blood T cell repertoires in COVID-19. From germline, CDR1 is SGHTA and CDR2 FQGNSA. Trimming cost V 0 bases and J 5 bases; bases outside gene matches: 4. The CDR3 extends over 14 amino acids. Per the original data handling: Reference gene primer amplification gave nucleated cell count estimates. The method was immunoSEQ multiplex PCR; TCRdb's version includes in-frame clones alone and lacks a portion of them. V, J and clone size are taken as reported in that table, and D and trimming were inferred from the DNA itself. This table holds about 210,000 clones, roughly four fifths found once.

The source material was peripheral blood. This receptor was obtained from a middle-aged woman with acute or convalescent COVID-19. J is TRBJ2-7 and V is TRBV7-2; 7 bases fit TRBD2. CDR3: CASSLAAGRDEQYF. CDR3 bases: TGTGCCAGCAGCTTAGCTGCAGGGAGGGACGAGCAGTACTTC.